This T cell receptor (beta chain) was sequenced for a study of PD-1 blockade in classical Hodgkin lymphoma (dated by TCRdb to 2020 to 2021). With respect to the entire study: Nivolumab dosing was 3 mg/kg intravenously every 2 weeks, continuing until either disease progression or unacceptable toxicity. To define a peripheral blood immune signature of response to PD-1 blockade in classical Hodgkin lymphoma, the study combined TCR beta sequencing with CyTOF.

At the junction V is shortened by 4 bases and J by 4 bases, with 14 bases in between. The germline V gene supplies CDR1 SGHDT and CDR2 YYEEEE. Including cysteine and phenylalanine, the CDR3 has 14 amino acids. Left in the record is the CDR3 DNA by itself, 42 bases read in frame from the first base. Comments on this clone: Its antigen remains undetermined. No base quality information exists; no much larger clone differs at one position.

Results and caveats for the whole study, not just this receptor: The study was limited to a single clinical trial cohort, and causes of repertoire differences, possibly disease activity or prior therapy, remained undefined. CD4+ but not CD8+ TCR diversity rose significantly by C4D1 (p=0.0027 vs p=0.16), most apparent in complete responders (p=0.02). Lower diversity was observed in patients in whom nivolumab was started less than 1 year after ASCT, and these patients were excluded from later analyses so that confounding by immune reconstitution would be avoided. Baseline TCR diversity was reported to be lower in newly diagnosed patients than in healthy donors and to be lower still in relapsed/refractory patients. Trial patients achieving complete response had baseline diversity similar to newly diagnosed patients, whereas partial responders and progressors had significantly lower diversity.

The time point tag for this specimen amounts to: cycle 4 day 1 (C4D1), after more than five weeks of nivolumab. Every trial patient had relapsed after autologous stem cell transplantation, and cohorts A, B and C differed in prior brentuximab vedotin exposure. The trial cohort included fewer than 65 patients with relapsed/refractory classical Hodgkin lymphoma, and each patient had a best overall response of complete response, partial response or progressive disease. Trial patients were treated with single-agent nivolumab in the multi-cohort phase II CheckMate 205 trial. An independent review committee assessed best overall response by applying the 2007 International Working Group response criteria. PBMCs from the trial were collected at three points: immediately before nivolumab initiation (C1D1), and during therapy at cycle 2 day 1 and cycle 4 day 1. Peripheral blood was collected in 8 mL Vacutainer Cell Preparation Tubes, from which PBMCs were isolated by centrifugation and then cryopreserved.

The Qiagen DNeasy kit was used to extract genomic DNA from unsorted PBMCs and from the negatively selected CD4+ and CD8+ fractions. Amplification of TCR beta CDR3 regions was done by immunoSEQ multiplex PCR with primers that anneal to V and J segments. A synthetic immune receptor repertoire was used to minimize amplification bias, and remaining bias was computationally removed after sequencing. The original pipeline was this. Repertoire diversity was quantified as the Shannon entropy index using custom Python scripts. The unsorted, CD4+ and CD8+ repertoires were each analyzed separately, with the exception of combined analyses, where CD4+ and CD8+ sequences were merged in silico. A clone was considered expanded if an increase in frequency of at least 2-fold after treatment relative to C1D1 was found, and a pseudocount of 0.5 was applied to clones undetected at baseline. Singleton clones were defined as clones with 0 or 1 copy at C1D1, and non-singleton clones were defined as clones with 2 or more copies. Clones expanded in unsorted samples were labelled as CD4+, CD8+ or unknown by matching protein sequences in sorted samples from the same patient. Wilcoxon tests were applied to paired samples to test diversity changes from C1D1 to C4D1. Imported from immuneACCESS, the table was reduced by TCRdb to in-frame sequences with V and J called. These copies leave out some clones; in studies compared against another copy, an unresolved V gene accounts for under half, and the cause of the remainder is not known. V, J and clone size reflect that table, while D and trimming were determined from the DNA. Here the sample has tens of thousands of clones; around 80% occur a single time. Over 35% of the sample belongs to the ten largest clones.

This sequence originates from a human donor with classical Hodgkin lymphoma. The chain is made from TRBV5-6 and TRBJ1-1; tentative D gene TRBD1, with 5 bases matching. The source material was peripheral blood mononuclear cells (PBMCs), sampled before the fourth cycle of nivolumab. The sequenced DNA is TGTGCCAGCAGCGCATCCTATAGGGGCACTGAAGCTTTCTTT. This is translated as CASSASYRGTEAFF.